The TCR beta chain under discussion was sequenced for a study of blood T cell repertoires in COVID-19. In the study overall: Sources were T cells, B-cell-depleted T cells, or PBMCs; the material itself was cDNA or gDNA.

Authors' data handling: Amplification with reference gene primers provided the estimates of nucleated cell counts. Produced via immunoSEQ multiplex PCR; TCRdb's table is partial and in-frame only. V, J and clone size derive from that table, while D and trimming were established from the DNA sequence. The data contain over 85,000 clones, approximately 90% of them seen just once; the ten biggest clones take up 4% to 5.5%. Between the trimmed V and J ends, which lost 5 bases and 3 bases, there was a span of 8 bases. This CDR3 has 12 amino acids. Per the germline V gene, CDR1 is MNHEY and CDR2 is SMNVEV (reference sequence).

Sequenced material: peripheral blood. The V gene is TRBV27, the J gene TRBJ2-7; the D gene is possibly TRBD1 (5 bases). The receptor comes from a woman aged 50 to 60 with COVID-19, enrolled during active disease. Written as DNA, the CDR3 is TGTGCCAGCAGTCCCCAGGGCTACGAGCAGTACTTC. This gives the protein CASSPQGYEQYF.